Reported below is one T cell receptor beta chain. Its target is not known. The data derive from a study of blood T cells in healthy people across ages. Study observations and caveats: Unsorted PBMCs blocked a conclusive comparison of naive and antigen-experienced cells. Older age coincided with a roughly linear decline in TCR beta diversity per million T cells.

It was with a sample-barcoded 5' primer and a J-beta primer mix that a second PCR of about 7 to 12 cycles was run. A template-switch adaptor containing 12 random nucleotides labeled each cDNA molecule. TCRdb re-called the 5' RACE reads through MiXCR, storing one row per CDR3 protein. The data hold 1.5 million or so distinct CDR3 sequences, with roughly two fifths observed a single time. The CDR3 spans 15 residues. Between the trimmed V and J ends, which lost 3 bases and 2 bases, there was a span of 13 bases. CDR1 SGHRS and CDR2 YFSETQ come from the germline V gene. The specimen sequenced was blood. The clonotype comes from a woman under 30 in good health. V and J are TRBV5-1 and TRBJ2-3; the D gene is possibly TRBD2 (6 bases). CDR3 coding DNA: TGCGCCAGCAGCTCGGACGGGGACTCCACAGATACGCAGTATTTT. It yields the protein CASSSDGDSTDTQYF.